This entry describes one TCR beta chain. The target antigen is unknown. These data come from a study of cytomegalovirus exposure and HLA in healthy donors. On the study more broadly: There were 350 to 400 genotyped donors. Of these, 81% fell in the genetic ancestry cluster associated with self-reported Caucasian donors.

The CDR3 is 17 residues long. V dropped 4 bases and J dropped 0; count of bases not matched to a gene: 12. The germline gives CDR1 SGDLS, CDR2 YYNGEE. It was with 60 Vbeta and 13 Jbeta primers that the PCR ran. Measured with immunoSEQ multiplex PCR; TCRdb has only the in-frame clones, and not every one. The repertoire has about 140,000 clones, about 74% of them found once; the top ten carry 3.1%. The study's findings and limits: Information on immune exposure was restricted to one variable (CMV serostatus). Reportedly, diagnosis of cytomegalovirus status by the classifier showed high specificity and sensitivity.

The chain is built from TRBV9 and TRBJ2-5, with TRBD2 matching 7 bases. The sample taken for sequencing was PBMCs. The sequence was obtained from a man aged 35 to 55 in good health and CMV-seronegative. The CDR3 reads CASSPRKVGGYQETQYF. CDR3 sequence (DNA): TGTGCCAGCAGCCCGAGGAAGGTGGGGGGGTACCAAGAGACCCAGTACTTC. Looking up the rest from reference TRBV9 and TRBJ2-5 gives the full variable domain: DSGVTQTPKHLITATGQRVTLRCSPRSGDLSVYWYQQSLDQGLQFLIQYYNGEERAKGNILERFSAQQFPDLHSELNLSSLELGDSALYFCASSPRKVGGYQETQYFGPGTRLLVL.